Sequencing of this T cell receptor beta chain was carried out in a study of beta chain features in type 1 diabetes. Since all of the isolated RNA was reverse transcribed, expressed TCRB transcripts were what got sequenced. TCRdb keeps only in-frame clones here, not all; method: immunoSEQ multiplex PCR. This sample carries more than 300,000 clones, around 16% of them seen once, and the ten largest clones take 0.019%. V was pared by 4 bases and J by 3 bases, with 11 bases of the junction left unmatched. Germline CDR1 and CDR2: GTSNPN and SVGIG (reference sequence). This CDR3 comprises 17 residues. This clone has more than one count but fewer than ten.

The sequencing sample was made of naive CD4+ T cells from blood. The source of this sequence is a woman younger than 30 in good health. The chain combines TRBV30 with TRBJ2-1, with 11 bases lining up with TRBD1. CDR3 residues: CAWTSPDRGLGYNEQFF. The DNA for the CDR3 is TGTGCCTGGACTAGCCCGGACAGGGGGCTCGGCTACAATGAGCAGTTCTTC. Drawing the rest from reference TRBV30 and TRBJ2-1, the complete variable domain is SQTIHQWPATLVQPVGSPLSLECTVEGTSNPNLYWYRQAAGRGLQLLFYSVGIGQISSEVPQNLSASRPQDRQFILSSKKLLLSDSGFYLCAWTSPDRGLGYNEQFFGPGTRLTVL.